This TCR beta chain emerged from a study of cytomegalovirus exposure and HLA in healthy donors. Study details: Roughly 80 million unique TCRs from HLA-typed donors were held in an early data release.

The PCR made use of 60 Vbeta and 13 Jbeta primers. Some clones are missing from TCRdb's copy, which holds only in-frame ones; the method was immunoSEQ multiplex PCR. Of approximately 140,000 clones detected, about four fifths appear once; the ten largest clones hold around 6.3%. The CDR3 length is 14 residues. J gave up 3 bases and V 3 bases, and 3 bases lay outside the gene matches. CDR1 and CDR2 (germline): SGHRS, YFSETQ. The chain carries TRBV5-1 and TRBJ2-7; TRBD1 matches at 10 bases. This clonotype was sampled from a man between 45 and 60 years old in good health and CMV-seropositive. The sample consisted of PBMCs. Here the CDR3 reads CASSSGTGDYEQYF. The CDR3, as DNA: TGCGCCAGCAGCTCCGGGACAGGGGACTACGAGCAGTACTTC.